The source of this T cell receptor beta chain is a study of cytomegalovirus exposure and HLA in healthy donors. Study-wide results and caveats: Across donors, most TCRs were seen rarely, yet some public ones were widespread. Associated with cytomegalovirus, according to the listing, were 150 to 200 TCR beta chains. Follow-up analysis later connected one missense variant in DCLRE1C with trimming of TCR beta V- and J-genes.

PCR involved 60 Vbeta and 13 Jbeta primers. Only in-frame clones appear in the TCRdb table, and some are missing; sequencing was by immunoSEQ multiplex PCR. The data contain about 120,000 clones, about 70% of them seen just once; the ten biggest clones take up 4.1%. For this clone: What it recognizes is unknown.

V was pared by 6 bases and J by 4 bases, with 21 bases between. From germline, CDR1 is LNHDA and CDR2 SQIVND (reference sequence). The CDR3 is made up of 16 amino acids. The chain uses TRBV19 and TRBJ1-2, with TRBD1 as a possible D gene (6 bases). The sample taken for sequencing was PBMCs. The TCR sequence derives from a woman in her forties in good health and CMV-seronegative. CDR3 sequence reads: CASRGVGGGPPYGYTF. Written as DNA, the CDR3 is TGTGCCAGTAGGGGTGTTGGGGGGGGCCCCCCCTATGGCTACACCTTC.